Following are 24 T cell receptor beta chains from one sample sequenced in a study of blood T cell repertoires in COVID-19 (dated by TCRdb to 2018 to 2020). Library preparation used the immunoSEQ multiplex PCR assay. This immuneACCESS table, as held by TCRdb, lists in-frame sequences with V and J called but not all clones. Of the missing ones, under half trace to an unresolved V gene in checked studies; the others have no known cause. Here the sample has 250,000 to 300,000 clones; around four fifths occur a single time. The ten largest clones take up 4.6% of the sample. The sequencing sample was made of peripheral blood. The receptors derive from a man aged 60-69 years who had recovered from COVID-19.

The chain is built from TRBV9 and TRBJ2-3, with 12 bases identical to TRBD2. Germline V lookup: CDR1 SGDLS, CDR2 YYNGEE. The ends lost 3 bases at V and 3 bases at J; junction bases unmatched: 2. The CDR3 covers 15 residues. The CDR3 DNA reads as TGTGCCAGCAGCGGGACTAGCGGGATTACAGATACGCAGTATTTT. This encodes CASSGTSGITDTQYF.

This clone has a count of ten or more. The CDR3 nucleotides are TGTGCCACCAGCAGAGATTGGACAGGGCAGACCGGGGAGCTGTTTTTT. Translating gives CATSRDWTGQTGELFF. The rearrangement joins TRBV15 to TRBJ2-2; the match to TRBD1 covers 8 bases. J lost 5 bases, V lost 0 bases, and 5 bases had no gene match. The CDR3 is 16 residues long. Germline V lookup: CDR1 LNHNV, CDR2 YYDKDF (reference sequence).

The chain combines TRBV4-1 with TRBJ2-1; possible D gene TRBD2, 5 bases. From germline, CDR1 is MGHRA and CDR2 YSYEKL. The CDR3 runs to 15 residues. Trimming cost V 2 bases and J 5 bases, with 13 bases left between them. CDR3 sequence: CASSQLLASNNEQFF. DNA of the CDR3: TGCGCCAGCAGCCAACTTCTAGCATCGAACAATGAGCAGTTCTTC.

The rearrangement links TRBV7-2 to TRBJ2-7; 16 bases fit TRBD2. Germline lookup yields CDR1 SGHTA and CDR2 FQGNSA. Germline trimming cut 5 bases from V and 5 bases from J; bases unmatched to any gene: 6. The CDR3 length is 16 residues. In DNA form, the CDR3 reads TGTGCCAGCAGCGCGGGGACTAGCGGGAGGGCCGACGAGCAGTACTTC. This codes for CASSAGTSGRADEQYF.

CDR3 protein: CASSPNAGAETQYF. The CDR3 DNA reads as TGTGCCAGCAGCCCCAATGCGGGAGCAGAGACCCAGTACTTC. The chain employs TRBV3-1 (or the pseudogene TRBV3-2) and TRBJ2-5; 7 nucleotides agree with TRBD2. The junction had 6 bases not matched to a gene; V was cut back by 4 bases and J by 4 bases. There are 14 residues in the CDR3. The germline CDR1 and CDR2 sequences are LGHDT and YNNKEL (reference sequence).

The V and J genes are TRBV6-5 and TRBJ1-5; D is perhaps TRBD1 (6 bases). CDR1 and CDR2 (germline): MNHEY, SVGAGI. Trimming stripped 6 bases from V and 1 base from J, with 10 bases between. The CDR3 contains 14 residues. CDR3 bases: TGTGCCAGCAGCCCCGGGACAAGCAATCAGCCCCAGCATTTT. Protein: CASSPGTSNQPQHF.

V is TRBV4-1 and J is TRBJ1-2; D is unclear. V dropped 0 bases and J dropped 4 bases, with 12 bases sitting between them. Germline loops: CDR1 MGHRA, CDR2 YSYEKL. This CDR3 contains 15 residues. CDR3 nucleotides: TGCGCCAGCAGCCAAGAGACCCGGGATCCCTATGGCTACACCTTC. Its protein product is CASSQETRDPYGYTF.

The chain uses TRBV13 and TRBJ2-7; 7 bases match TRBD2. Germline V gene lookup returns CDR1 PRHDT and CDR2 FYEKMQ (reference sequence). J lost 7 bases, V lost 1 base, and 10 bases had no gene match. The CDR3 is made up of 15 amino acids. DNA for the CDR3: TGTGCCAGCAGCTTAGCCGGATCGGGAGGTACGGAGCAGTACTTC. Translating it yields CASSLAGSGGTEQYF.

V usage is TRBV7-2 and J usage is TRBJ2-2; weak D call: TRBD2 (6 bases). The CDR3 is 15 amino acids. The V end lost 1 base, the J end lost 3 bases, and 9 bases lay between the germline ends. The germline V gene has CDR1 SGHTA and CDR2 FQGNSA. The CDR3 region has the DNA TGTGCCAGCAGCTTAGACCCGGGAGACACCGGGGAGCTGTTTTTT. Translation gives CASSLDPGDTGELFF.

The gene calls are TRBV6-5 and TRBJ2-1; D is unresolved. Germline CDR1 MNHEY, CDR2 SVGAGI. V lost 5 bases and J 9 bases, leaving 14 bases between the germline ends. The length of the CDR3 is 13 residues. The CDR3 is CASSTYRGGEQFF. In DNA, the CDR3 is TGTGCCAGCAGTACCTATCGCGGCGGTGAGCAGTTCTTC.

This clone was seen once. The chain uses TRBV11-1 and TRBJ2-2; 8 positions agree with TRBD1. Per germline, CDR1 SGHAT and CDR2 FQDESV (reference sequence). V was clipped by 4 bases and J by 0 bases; unmatched bases: 1. The CDR3 spans 15 residues. In DNA, the CDR3 is TGTGCCAGCAGCTACAGGGGGTCGAACACCGGGGAGCTGTTTTTT. This gives the protein CASSYRGSNTGELFF.

The chain has TRBV5-4 and TRBJ1-1; TRBD1 is a possible D gene (6 bases). This CDR3 contains 14 residues. Trimming stripped 4 bases from V and 2 bases from J, with 12 bases between. Germline V CDR1 and CDR2: SGHNT, YYREEE (reference sequence). CDR3 amino acids: CASSPTGFNTEAFF. The CDR3 bases are TGTGCCAGCAGCCCTACAGGGTTTAACACTGAAGCTTTCTTT.

This sequence joins TRBV9 and TRBJ1-4, with TRBD1 as a possible D gene (5 bases). CDR3 length: 16 residues. Per germline, CDR1 SGDLS and CDR2 YYNGEE. Trimming left V 4 bases short and J 4 bases short, with 17 bases between. As DNA, the CDR3 is TGTGCCAGCAGCACGCGCGGGGACGGAATTAATGAAAAACTGTTTTTT. Translating gives CASSTRGDGINEKLFF.

The sample holds a few counts of this clone. The J gene is TRBJ1-1, the V gene TRBV2; no firm D call. Trimming left V 4 bases short and J 7 bases short, with 7 bases between. Germline V CDR1 and CDR2: SNHLY, FYNNEI. The CDR3 has 11 amino acids. The CDR3 sequence is CASSVRDEAFF. The CDR3 DNA follows: TGTGCCAGCAGTGTTCGGGATGAAGCTTTCTTT.

The chain carries TRBV29-1 and TRBJ2-7; maybe TRBD1 (6 bases). V lost 8 bases, J lost 1 base, and 12 bases lay in between. The CDR3 loop spans 12 amino acids. Germline assignment: CDR1 SQVTM and CDR2 ANQGSEA. The CDR3 spells CSTGQSSYEQYF. Written as DNA, the CDR3 is TGCAGCACCGGACAGTCATCCTACGAGCAGTACTTC.

This clone was observed a single time. The rearrangement links TRBV2 to TRBJ2-5; 7 bases line up with TRBD1. The CDR3 spans 15 residues. The J segment lost 1 base and the V segment lost 6 bases, leaving 8 bases of the junction unmatched. The germline V gene has CDR1 SNHLY and CDR2 FYNNEI. CDR3 region: CASRSRDRLQETQYF. The CDR3 coding sequence is TGTGCCAGCAGATCTCGGGACAGACTCCAAGAGACCCAGTACTTC. Combining the CDR3 with reference TRBV2 and TRBJ2-5 gives the whole variable domain EPEVTQTPSHQVTQMGQEVILRCVPISNHLYFYWYRQILGQKVEFLVSFYNNEISEKSEIFDDQFSVERPDGSNFTLKIRSTKLEDSAMYFCASRSRDRLQETQYFGPGTRLLVL.

This clone was detected only once. The V and J genes are TRBV6-2 or TRBV6-3 and TRBJ2-1, with 14 bases matching TRBD2. From germline, CDR1 is MNHEY and CDR2 SVGEGT. This CDR3 region has 15 residues. Germline trimming cut 6 bases from V and 6 bases from J; bases unmatched to any gene: 4. CDR3 sequence reads: CASSSGLAGGNEQFF. CDR3 bases: TGTGCCAGCAGCTCCGGACTAGCGGGAGGCAATGAGCAGTTCTTC.

This clone was detected a few times. The chain uses TRBV29-1 and TRBJ1-4; D is possibly TRBD1 (6 bases). V was clipped by 7 bases and J by 7 bases, with 10 bases between them. Per germline, CDR1 SQVTM and CDR2 ANQGSEA. The CDR3 covers 11 residues. The CDR3 DNA is TGCAGCGCCGGGGGGCCTGAAAAACTGTTTTTT. Its translation is CSAGGPEKLFF.

This rearrangement joins TRBV7-9 to TRBJ1-2; D is undetermined. The CDR3 is 16 amino acids. Trimming removed 0 bases from V and 6 bases from J, with 17 bases in between. CDR1 and CDR2 (germline): SEHNR, FQNEAQ (reference sequence). The CDR3 sequence: CASSLARSPVLDGYTF. CDR3 DNA sequence: TGTGCCAGCAGCTTAGCGAGGTCTCCGGTGCTCGATGGCTACACCTTC. Looking up the rest from reference TRBV7-9 and TRBJ1-2 gives the full variable domain: DTGVSQNPRHKITKRGQNVTFRCDPISEHNRLYWYRQTLGQGPEFLTYFQNEAQLEKSRLLSDRFSAERPKGSFSTLEIQRTEQGDSAMYLCASSLARSPVLDGYTFGSGTRLTVV.

To note about this clone: The same CDR3 can be traced to other DNA sequences in this sample. The rearrangement uses TRBV27 and TRBJ2-3; D might be TRBD2 (6 bases). The CDR3 covers 13 residues. From germline, CDR1 is MNHEY and CDR2 SMNVEV (reference sequence). Trimming stripped 3 bases from V and 3 bases from J, with 7 bases between. CDR3 in DNA: TGTGCCAGCAGTTTGCGGGGAACAGATACGCAGTATTTT. This encodes CASSLRGTDTQYF.

This clone was seen just once. This rearrangement joins TRBV20-1 to TRBJ1-6, with 7 bases lining up with TRBD1. The CDR3 is 14 residues long. Germline V gene lookup returns CDR1 DFQATT and CDR2 SNEGSKA (reference sequence). V was pared by 3 bases and J by 9 bases, with 8 bases of the junction left unmatched. The CDR3 loop is CSASRGGVGSPLHF. In DNA form, the CDR3 reads TGCAGTGCTAGTCGAGGGGGCGTGGGTTCACCCCTCCACTTT.

This clone has a handful of counts. The CDR3 loop reads CASRRGRGSTGELFF. The CDR3, as DNA: TGTGCCAGCAGGCGGGGTAGGGGAAGCACCGGGGAGCTGTTTTTT. The V call is TRBV27, the J call TRBJ2-2; the D gene is possibly TRBD2 (6 bases). The CDR3 runs 15 residues. The germline V and J ends were trimmed by 6 bases and 4 bases, with 15 bases remaining between them. Germline CDR1 is MNHEY and CDR2 is SMNVEV (reference sequence).

The chain joins TRBV30 to TRBJ1-2; D is unclear. CDR1 is GTSNPN, CDR2 SVGIG, per germline (reference sequence). The CDR3 is made up of 11 amino acids. The V end was cut by 3 bases, the J end by 5 bases, with 7 bases between. CDR3 loop: CAWRWAYGYTF. In DNA, the CDR3 is TGTGCCTGGAGGTGGGCGTATGGCTACACCTTC.

The chain carries TRBV30 and TRBJ2-3, with TRBD2 identical over 9 bases. With 3 bases clipped from V and 1 base from J, the junction kept 5 bases outside the gene matches. Germline V gene lookup returns CDR1 GTSNPN and CDR2 SVGIG (reference sequence). There are 15 residues in the CDR3. Here the CDR3 DNA reads TGTGCCTGGAGCGCTAGCGGGGTGGGCACAGATACGCAGTATTTT. Translation: CAWSASGVGTDTQYF.